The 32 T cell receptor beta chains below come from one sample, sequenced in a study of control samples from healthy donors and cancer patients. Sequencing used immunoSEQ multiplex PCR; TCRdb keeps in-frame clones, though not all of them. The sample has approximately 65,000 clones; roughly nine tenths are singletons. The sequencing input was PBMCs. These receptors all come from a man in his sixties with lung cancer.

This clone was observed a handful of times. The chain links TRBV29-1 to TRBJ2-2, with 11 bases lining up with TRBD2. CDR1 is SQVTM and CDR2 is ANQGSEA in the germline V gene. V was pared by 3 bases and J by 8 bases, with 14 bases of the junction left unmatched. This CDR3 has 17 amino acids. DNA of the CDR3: TGCAGCGTTGAGGTACTAGCGGGGGAGCGATCGGCTGGGGAGCTGTTTTTT. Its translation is CSVEVLAGERSAGELFF.

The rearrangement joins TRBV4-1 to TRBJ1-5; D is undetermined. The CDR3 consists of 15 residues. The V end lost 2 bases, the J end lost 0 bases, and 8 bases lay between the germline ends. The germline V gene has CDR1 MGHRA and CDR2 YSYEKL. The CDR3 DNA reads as TGCGCCAGCAGCCAACAGACTCATAGCAATCAGCCCCAGCATTTT. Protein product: CASSQQTHSNQPQHF.

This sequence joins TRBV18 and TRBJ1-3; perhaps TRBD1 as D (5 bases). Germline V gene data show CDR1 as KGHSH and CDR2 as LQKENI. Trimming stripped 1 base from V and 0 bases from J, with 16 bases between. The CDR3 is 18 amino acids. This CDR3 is CASSPQGIRGHSGNTIYF. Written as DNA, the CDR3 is TGTGCCAGCTCACCACAGGGGATTAGGGGCCACTCTGGAAACACCATATATTTT.

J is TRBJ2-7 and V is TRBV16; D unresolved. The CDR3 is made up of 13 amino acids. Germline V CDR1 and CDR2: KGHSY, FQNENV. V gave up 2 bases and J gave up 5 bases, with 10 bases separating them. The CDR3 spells CASSQGPWNEQYF. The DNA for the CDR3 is TGTGCCAGCAGCCAAGGGCCGTGGAACGAGCAGTACTTC.

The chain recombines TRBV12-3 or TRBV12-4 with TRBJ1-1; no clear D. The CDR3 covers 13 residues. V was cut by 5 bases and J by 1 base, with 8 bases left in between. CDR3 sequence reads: CASSPQPNTEAFF. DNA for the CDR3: TGTGCCAGCAGTCCCCAACCGAACACTGAAGCTTTCTTT.

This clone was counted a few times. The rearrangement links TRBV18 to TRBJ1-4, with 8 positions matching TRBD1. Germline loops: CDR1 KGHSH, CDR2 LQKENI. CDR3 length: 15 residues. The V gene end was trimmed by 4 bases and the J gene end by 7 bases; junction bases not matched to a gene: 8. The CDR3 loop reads CASSQLGQGSEKLFF. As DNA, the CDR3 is TGTGCCAGCTCACAACTCGGACAGGGAAGTGAAAAACTGTTTTTT.

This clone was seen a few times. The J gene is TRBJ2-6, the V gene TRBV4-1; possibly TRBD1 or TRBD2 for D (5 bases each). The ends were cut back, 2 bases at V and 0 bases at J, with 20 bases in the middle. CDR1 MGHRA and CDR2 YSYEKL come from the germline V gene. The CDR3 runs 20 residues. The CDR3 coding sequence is TGCGCCAGCAGCCAAAAGAGTGGCAGGGTGAGGGGCTCTGGGGCCAACGTCCTGACTTTC. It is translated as CASSQKSGRVRGSGANVLTF.

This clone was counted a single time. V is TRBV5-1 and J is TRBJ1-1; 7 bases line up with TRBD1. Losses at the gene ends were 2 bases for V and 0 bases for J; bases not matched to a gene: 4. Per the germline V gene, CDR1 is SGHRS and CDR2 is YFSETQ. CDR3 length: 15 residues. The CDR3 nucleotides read TGCGCCAGCAGCTTCGCGGGACAGATGAACACTGAAGCTTTCTTT. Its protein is CASSFAGQMNTEAFF.

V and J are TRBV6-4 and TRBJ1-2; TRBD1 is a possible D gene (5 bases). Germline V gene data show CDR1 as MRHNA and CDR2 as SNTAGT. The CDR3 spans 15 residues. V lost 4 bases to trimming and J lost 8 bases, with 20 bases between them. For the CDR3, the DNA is TGTGCCAGCAGTGTCAATCCACAGGTGGCCAGCGGCTACACCTTC. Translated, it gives CASSVNPQVASGYTF.

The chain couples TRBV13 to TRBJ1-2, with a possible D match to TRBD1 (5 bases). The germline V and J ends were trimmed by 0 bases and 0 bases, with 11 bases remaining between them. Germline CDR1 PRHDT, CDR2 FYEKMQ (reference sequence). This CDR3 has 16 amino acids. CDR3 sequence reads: CASSLGGTVANYGYTF. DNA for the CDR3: TGTGCCAGCAGCTTAGGGGGGACCGTTGCTAACTATGGCTACACCTTC.

The CDR3 DNA reads TGTGCCTGGAGTGTAATTAATAGCAGGGTCAGCAACAATGAGCAGTTCTTC. Translated, it gives CAWSVINSRVSNNEQFF. V and J are TRBV30 and TRBJ2-1; D is perhaps TRBD1 (5 bases). There are 17 residues in the CDR3. The V and J ends lost 0 bases and 5 bases respectively, with 20 bases between them. Germline CDR1 and CDR2: GTSNPN and SVGIG (reference sequence).

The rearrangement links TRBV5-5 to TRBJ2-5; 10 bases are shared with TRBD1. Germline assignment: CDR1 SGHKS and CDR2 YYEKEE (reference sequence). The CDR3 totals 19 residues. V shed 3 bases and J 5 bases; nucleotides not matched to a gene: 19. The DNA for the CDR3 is TGTGCCAGCAGCTCAGACCCGGGACAGGGGAACAATTATGTTGAGACCCAGTACTTC. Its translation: CASSSDPGQGNNYVETQYF.

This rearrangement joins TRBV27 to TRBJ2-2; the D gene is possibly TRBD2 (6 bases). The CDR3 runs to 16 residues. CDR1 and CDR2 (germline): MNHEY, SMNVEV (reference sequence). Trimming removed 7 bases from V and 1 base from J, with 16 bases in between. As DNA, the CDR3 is TGTGCCAGCAACATCTTCGGCGGGGTGAACACCGGGGAGCTGTTTTTT. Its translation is CASNIFGGVNTGELFF.

CDR3 region: CATSEPLDRGQGRNEQFF. DNA of the CDR3: TGTGCCACCAGTGAACCGCTTGACAGGGGGCAAGGTAGGAATGAGCAGTTCTTC. The chain joins TRBV24-1 to TRBJ2-1; TRBD1 matches 10 bases. The CDR3 is made up of 18 amino acids. Germline loops: CDR1 KGHDR, CDR2 SFDVKD. V gave up 4 bases and J gave up 7 bases; unmatched junction bases: 15.

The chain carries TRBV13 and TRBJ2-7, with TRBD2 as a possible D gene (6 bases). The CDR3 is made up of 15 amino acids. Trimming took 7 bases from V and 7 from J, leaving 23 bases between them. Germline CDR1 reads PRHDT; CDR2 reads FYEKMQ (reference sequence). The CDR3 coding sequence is TGTGCCAGCACAGAATCGGGACTTGGGCGAGGGGAGCAGTACTTC. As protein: CASTESGLGRGEQYF. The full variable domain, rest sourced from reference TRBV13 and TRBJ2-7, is AAGVIQSPRHLIKEKRETATLKCYPIPRHDTVYWYQQGPGQDPQFLISFYEKMQSDKGSIPDRFSAQQFSDYHSELNMSSLELGDSALYFCASTESGLGRGEQYFGPGTRLTVT.

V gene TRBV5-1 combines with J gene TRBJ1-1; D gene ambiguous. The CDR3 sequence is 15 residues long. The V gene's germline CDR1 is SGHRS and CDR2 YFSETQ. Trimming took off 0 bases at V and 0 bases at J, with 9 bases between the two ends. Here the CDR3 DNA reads TGCGCCAGCAGCTTGGCCGACTTCATGAACACTGAAGCTTTCTTT. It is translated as CASSLADFMNTEAFF.

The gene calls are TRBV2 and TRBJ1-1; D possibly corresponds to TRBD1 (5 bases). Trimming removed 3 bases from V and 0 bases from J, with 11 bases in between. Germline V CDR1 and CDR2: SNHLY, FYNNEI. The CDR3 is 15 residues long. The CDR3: CASSDGAGLNTEAFF. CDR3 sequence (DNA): TGTGCCAGCAGTGACGGCGCAGGGCTGAACACTGAAGCTTTCTTT.

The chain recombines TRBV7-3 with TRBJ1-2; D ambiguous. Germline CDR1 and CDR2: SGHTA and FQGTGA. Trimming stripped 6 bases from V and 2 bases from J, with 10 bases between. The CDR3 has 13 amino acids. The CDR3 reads CASSPTSNYGYTF. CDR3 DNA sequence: TGTGCCAGCAGTCCTACCAGCAACTATGGCTACACCTTC.

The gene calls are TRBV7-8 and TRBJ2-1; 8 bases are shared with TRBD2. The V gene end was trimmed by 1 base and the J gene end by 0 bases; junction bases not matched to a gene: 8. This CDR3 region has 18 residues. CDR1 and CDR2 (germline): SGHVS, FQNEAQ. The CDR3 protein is CASSLGLSGGASYNEQFF. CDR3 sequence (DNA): TGTGCCAGCAGCTTAGGGCTAAGCGGGGGAGCCTCCTACAATGAGCAGTTCTTC.

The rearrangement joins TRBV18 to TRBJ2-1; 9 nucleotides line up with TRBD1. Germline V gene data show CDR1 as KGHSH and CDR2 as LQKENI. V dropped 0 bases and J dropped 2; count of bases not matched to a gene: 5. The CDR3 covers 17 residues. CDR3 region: CASSPPTGGVTYNEQFF. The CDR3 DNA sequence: TGTGCCAGCTCACCACCGACAGGGGGTGTCACCTACAATGAGCAGTTCTTC.

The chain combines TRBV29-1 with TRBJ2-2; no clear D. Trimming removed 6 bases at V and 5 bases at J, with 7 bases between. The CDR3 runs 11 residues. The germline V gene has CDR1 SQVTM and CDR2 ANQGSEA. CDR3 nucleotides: TGCAGCGTCGGCGATACCGGGGAGCTGTTTTTT. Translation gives CSVGDTGELFF.

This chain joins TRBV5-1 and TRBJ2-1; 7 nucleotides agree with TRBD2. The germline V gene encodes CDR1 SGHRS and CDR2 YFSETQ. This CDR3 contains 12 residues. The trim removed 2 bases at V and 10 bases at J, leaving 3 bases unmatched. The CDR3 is CASSLGRGEQFF. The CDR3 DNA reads TGCGCCAGCAGCTTAGGGCGGGGGGAGCAGTTCTTC. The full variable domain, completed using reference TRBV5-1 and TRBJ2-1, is KAGVTQTPRYLIKTRGQQVTLSCSPISGHRSVSWYQQTPGQGLQFLFEYFSETQRNKGNFPGRFSGRQFSNSRSEMNVSTLELGDSALYLCASSLGRGEQFFGPGTRLTVL.

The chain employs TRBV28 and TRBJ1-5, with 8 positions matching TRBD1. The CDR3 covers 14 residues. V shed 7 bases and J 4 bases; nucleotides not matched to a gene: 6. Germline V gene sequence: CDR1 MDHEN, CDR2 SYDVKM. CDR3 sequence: CASTKQGVNQPQHF. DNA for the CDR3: TGTGCCAGCACCAAACAGGGGGTTAATCAGCCCCAGCATTTT.

CDR3 region: CASSPGAGTQYF. The CDR3 region has the DNA TGTGCCAGCAGCCCTGGGGCAGGGACCCAGTACTTC. This chain uses TRBV3-1 (or the pseudogene TRBV3-2) with TRBJ2-5; D perhaps matches TRBD1 (5 bases). Trimming took 4 bases from V and 7 from J, leaving 10 bases between them. The germline CDR1 and CDR2 sequences are LGHDT and YNNKEL (reference sequence). The CDR3 sequence is 12 residues long.

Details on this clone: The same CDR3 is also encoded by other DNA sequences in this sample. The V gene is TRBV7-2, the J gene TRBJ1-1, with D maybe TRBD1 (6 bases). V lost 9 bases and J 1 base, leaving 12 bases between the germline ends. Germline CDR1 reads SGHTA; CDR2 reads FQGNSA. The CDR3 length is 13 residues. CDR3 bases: TGTGCCAGTAGCACACAGGGGAACACTGAAGCTTTCTTT. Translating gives CASSTQGNTEAFF.

The CDR3 here is CASSSGQNTEAFF. The CDR3 coding sequence is TGTGCCAGCAGCTCGGGACAGAACACTGAAGCTTTCTTT. The V and J genes are TRBV7-2 and TRBJ1-1; weak D call: TRBD1 (6 bases). This CDR3 is 13 amino acids long. With 4 bases removed from V and 1 base from J, the gap between germline ends came to 7 bases. Germline V CDR1 and CDR2: SGHTA, FQGNSA. The full variable domain, completed using reference TRBV7-2 and TRBJ1-1, is GAGVSQSPSNKVTEKGKDVELRCDPISGHTALYWYRQSLGQGLEFLIYFQGNSAPDKSGLPSDRFSAERTGGSVSTLTIQRTQQEDSAVYLCASSSGQNTEAFFGQGTRLTVV.

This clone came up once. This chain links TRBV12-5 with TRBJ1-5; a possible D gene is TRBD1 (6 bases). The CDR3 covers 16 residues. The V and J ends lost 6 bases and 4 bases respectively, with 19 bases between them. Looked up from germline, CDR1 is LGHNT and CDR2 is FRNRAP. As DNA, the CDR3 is TGTGCTAGTGGCGCCAGTGCAGGGGCAGGAAATCAGCCCCAGCATTTT. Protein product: CASGASAGAGNQPQHF.

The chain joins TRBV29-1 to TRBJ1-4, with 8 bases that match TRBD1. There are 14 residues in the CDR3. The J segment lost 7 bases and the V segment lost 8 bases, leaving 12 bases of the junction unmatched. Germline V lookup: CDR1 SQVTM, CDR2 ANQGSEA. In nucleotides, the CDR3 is TGCAGCATCAGAGGGCGGGACAGGACTGAAAAACTGTTTTTT. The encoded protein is CSIRGRDRTEKLFF.

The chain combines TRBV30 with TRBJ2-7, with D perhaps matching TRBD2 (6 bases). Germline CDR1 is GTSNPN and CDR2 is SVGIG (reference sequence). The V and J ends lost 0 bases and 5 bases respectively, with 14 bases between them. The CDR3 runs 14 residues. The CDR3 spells CAWSVPWRDNEQYF. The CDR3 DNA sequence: TGTGCCTGGAGTGTACCTTGGAGGGATAACGAGCAGTACTTC.

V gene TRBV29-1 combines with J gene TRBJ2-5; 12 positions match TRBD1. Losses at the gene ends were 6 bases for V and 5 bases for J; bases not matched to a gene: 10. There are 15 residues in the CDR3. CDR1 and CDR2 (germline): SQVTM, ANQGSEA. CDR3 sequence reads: CSVAPVGQGAETQYF. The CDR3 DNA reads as TGCAGCGTCGCCCCCGTGGGACAGGGGGCGGAGACCCAGTACTTC.

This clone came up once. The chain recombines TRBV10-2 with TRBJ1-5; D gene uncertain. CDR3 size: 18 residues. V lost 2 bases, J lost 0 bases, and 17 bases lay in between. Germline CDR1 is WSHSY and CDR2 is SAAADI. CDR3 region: CASSERGGRQYSNQPQHF. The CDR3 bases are TGCGCCAGCAGTGAGCGAGGCGGGAGGCAGTATAGCAATCAGCCCCAGCATTTT.

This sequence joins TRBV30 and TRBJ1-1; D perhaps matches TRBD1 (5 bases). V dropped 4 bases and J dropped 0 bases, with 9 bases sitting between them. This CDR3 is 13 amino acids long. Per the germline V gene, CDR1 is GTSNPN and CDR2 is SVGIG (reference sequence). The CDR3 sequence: CAWKRQMNTEAFF. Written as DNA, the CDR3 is TGTGCCTGGAAAAGACAGATGAACACTGAAGCTTTCTTT.